Following are 2 T cell receptor beta chains from one sample sequenced in a study of shared clonotypes between healthy human individuals. Measured with immunoSEQ multiplex PCR; TCRdb has only the in-frame clones, and not every one. The sample gives over 2 million clones, 80% to 95% of which show up once; around 0.4% is in the top ten. The sample comprised naive CD4+ T cells from PBMCs. Subset of the sample: CD45RA+ positively selected. The receptors were gathered from a man younger than 30 in good health. Some clones in this sample may be carry-over from other donors' samples.

The chain joins TRBV28 to TRBJ1-1; D is unclear. The CDR3 contains 13 residues. Trimming took off 8 bases at V and 4 bases at J, with 14 bases between the two ends. The germline gives CDR1 MDHEN, CDR2 SYDVKM. CDR3 bases: TGTGCCAGCGGTGGACCCATGGGCACTGAAGCTTTCTTT. Its protein is CASGGPMGTEAFF.

The chain joins TRBV18 to TRBJ1-1; D perhaps matches TRBD1 (5 bases). V was trimmed by 1 base and J by 2 bases, leaving 14 bases between them. The germline gives CDR1 KGHSH, CDR2 LQKENI. The CDR3 length is 16 residues. CDR3 loop: CASSPLSGMGNTEAFF. The CDR3 nucleotides read TGTGCCAGCTCACCACTATCAGGGATGGGAAACACTGAAGCTTTCTTT.